A single T cell receptor (beta chain) is shown here with its context. Its target is unknown. Using a constant-region primer together with ProtoScript II reverse transcriptase, TCR beta cDNA was made from about 500 ng of total RNA. For TCR beta, libraries were produced by three nested multiplex PCR rounds using slightly modified ARM-PCR. TRBV1-TRBV30 forward primers and a C-beta reverse primer were used in the first two PCR rounds, which each ran for about 10 cycles. MiXCR was run by TCRdb on the multiplex PCR reads, yielding one entry per CDR3 protein. This sample has some 190,000 distinct CDR3 sequences, with less than 65% found just once. The entry originates in a study of tumor-infiltrating lymphocytes in primary liver carcinoma. Germline DNA was extracted alongside blood RNA, which was obtained from unsorted whole blood. General study points: A significantly higher top-250-clone fraction was recorded for tumors than for blood (p = 0.039).

The CDR3 consists of 13 residues. Trimming cost V 7 bases and J 0 bases, with 6 bases left between them. Germline V CDR1 and CDR2: SEHNR, FQNEAQ (reference sequence). The receptor's source is a man aged 35 to 55 with primary liver carcinoma and hepatitis B virus infection. The chain is built from TRBV7-9 and TRBJ2-2; D is unresolved. Input material: peripheral blood. The CDR3 region has the DNA TGTGCCAGCATGCGGACGAACACCGGGGAGCTGTTTTTT. This codes for CASMRTNTGELFF.